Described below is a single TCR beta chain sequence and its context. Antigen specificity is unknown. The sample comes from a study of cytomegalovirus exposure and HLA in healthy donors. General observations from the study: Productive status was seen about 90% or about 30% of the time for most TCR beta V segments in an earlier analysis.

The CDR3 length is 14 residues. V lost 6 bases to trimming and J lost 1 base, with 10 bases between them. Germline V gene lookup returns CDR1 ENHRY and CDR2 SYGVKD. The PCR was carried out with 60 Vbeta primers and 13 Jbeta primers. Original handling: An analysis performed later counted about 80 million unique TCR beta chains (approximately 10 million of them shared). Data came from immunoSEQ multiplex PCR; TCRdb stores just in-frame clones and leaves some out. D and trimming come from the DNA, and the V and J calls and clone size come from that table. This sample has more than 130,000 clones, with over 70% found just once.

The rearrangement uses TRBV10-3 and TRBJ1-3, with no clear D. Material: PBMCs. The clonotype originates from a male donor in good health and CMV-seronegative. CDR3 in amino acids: CAIRSEQSGNTIYF. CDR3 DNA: TGTGCCATCAGAAGCGAGCAGTCTGGAAACACCATATATTTT.